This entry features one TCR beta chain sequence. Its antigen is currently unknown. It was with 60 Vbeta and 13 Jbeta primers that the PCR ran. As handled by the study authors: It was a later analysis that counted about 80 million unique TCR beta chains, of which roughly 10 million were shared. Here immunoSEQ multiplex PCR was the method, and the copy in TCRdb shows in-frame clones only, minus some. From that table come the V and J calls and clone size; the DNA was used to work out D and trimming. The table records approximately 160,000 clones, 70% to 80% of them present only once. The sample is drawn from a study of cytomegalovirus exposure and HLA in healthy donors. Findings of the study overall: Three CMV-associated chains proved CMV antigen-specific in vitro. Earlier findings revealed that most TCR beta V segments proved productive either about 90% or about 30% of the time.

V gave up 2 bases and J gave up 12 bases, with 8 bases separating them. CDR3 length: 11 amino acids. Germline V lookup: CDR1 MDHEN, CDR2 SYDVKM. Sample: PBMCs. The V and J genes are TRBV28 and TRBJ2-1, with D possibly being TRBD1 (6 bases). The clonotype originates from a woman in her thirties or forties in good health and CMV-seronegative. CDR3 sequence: CASSLRGSQFF. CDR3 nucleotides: TGTGCCAGCAGTTTAAGGGGGTCGCAGTTCTTC.